Sequencing of this T cell receptor beta chain was carried out in a study of CD8 T cells in ankylosing spondylitis (dated by TCRdb to 2016 to 2017). Background for the entire study: The study profiled T cell receptor beta repertoires in healthy donors and ankylosing spondylitis patients to find disease-linked TCR variants. The whole study cohort included 95 to 130 healthy donors and 25 ankylosing spondylitis patients. Peripheral blood samples were taken, and synovial fluid was additionally collected from ankylosing spondylitis patients.

This clonotype showed up just a few times. The antigen it binds to is not known. No base quality values were provided; no much bigger clone lies one nucleotide off. Broader findings and caveats from the paper: Some motif variants had previously been reported in the synovial fluid and blood of reactive arthritis patients, which suggests shared mechanisms of disease initiation. The disease-linked clones were reported to be significantly enriched in matched synovial fluid samples from ankylosing spondylitis patients. Blood from ankylosing spondylitis patients appeared to be characterized by a TCR beta motif made up of under 10 highly homologous amino acid variants. The disease-linked clones showed a CD8+ phenotype and occurred at relatively low frequencies in peripheral blood.

The instrument was an Illumina HiSeq 2500. Quantitative 5'-RACE with molecular barcodes was the method used to prepare the TCR beta libraries. Processing in the source paper ran as follows. A new computational method based on a probabilistic model of VDJ rearrangement was used to identify disease-linked TCR variants. TCRdb reanalyzed the raw reads on its own, using fastp at Q25 for trimming and MiXCR for clone calling, and kept in-frame beta chains. Every CDR3 protein is listed once, alongside the most common genes and DNA of its rows. These V and J calls are TCRdb output, not the study's own analysis. Recorded for this sample are some 800,000 distinct CDR3 sequences; 12% of them occurred a single time. The ten top clones hold approximately 0.46% of the sample. The receptor comes from a male donor with ankylosing spondylitis. The sequenced material came from blood, either unsorted or a sorted T cell fraction (not recorded which).

The sequenced DNA: TGTGCCAGCAGCCCCGACCCCAGTGGGGAAAAACTGTTTTTT. This gives the protein CASSPDPSGEKLFF. The chain is made from TRBV4-2 and TRBJ1-4; no D gene is confidently identified. Deletion took 4 bases off V and 8 bases off J, with a span of 14 bases between the germline ends. The germline V gene gives CDR1 as LGHNA and CDR2 as YNFKEQ. Counted from cysteine to phenylalanine, this CDR3 has 14 amino acids. CDR3 DNA only is kept here, 42 bases in frame from base 1.